Below, 16 T cell receptor beta chains from the same sample are listed, as sequenced in a study of blood T cell repertoires in COVID-19. Sequencing was performed with immunoSEQ multiplex PCR; in TCRdb, only in-frame clones are kept and a portion is missing. The repertoire has roughly 190,000 clones, around 90% of them found once; the top ten carry 20% to 25%. Sequencing was performed on peripheral blood. Every receptor here comes from a man aged 60 to 69 with active or convalescent COVID-19.

As regards this clone: The same CDR3 arises from other DNA sequences in this sample as well. V is TRBV5-1 and J is TRBJ1-4; 8 positions match TRBD1. CDR1 is SGHRS, CDR2 YFSETQ, per germline. The CDR3 covers 14 residues. Unmatched junction bases numbered 7, after V lost 4 bases and J lost 8 bases. The CDR3 loop is CASSPGQGGEKLFF. CDR3 coding DNA: TGCGCCAGCAGCCCCGGACAGGGAGGCGAAAAACTGTTTTTT.

V usage is TRBV5-1 and J usage is TRBJ2-1; 9 bases fit TRBD2. The J segment lost 4 bases and the V segment lost 2 bases, leaving 4 bases of the junction unmatched. This CDR3 region has 15 residues. Germline CDR1 is SGHRS and CDR2 is YFSETQ. The CDR3 is CASSFESGGYNEQFF. CDR3 nucleotide sequence: TGCGCCAGCAGCTTCGAAAGCGGGGGGTACAATGAGCAGTTCTTC.

J is TRBJ1-1 and V is TRBV5-6, with 7 bases matching TRBD1. Germline V gene sequence: CDR1 SGHDT, CDR2 YYEEEE. The ends lost 0 bases at V and 5 bases at J; junction bases unmatched: 1. The CDR3 is made up of 13 amino acids. The CDR3 sequence: CASSLDRGTEAFF. The CDR3 DNA is TGTGCCAGCAGCTTGGACAGGGGAACTGAAGCTTTCTTT.

J is TRBJ2-4 and V is TRBV9, with D possibly matching TRBD1 (6 bases). Germline CDR1 and CDR2: SGDLS and YYNGEE. The CDR3 totals 16 residues. Trimming stripped 1 base from V and 3 bases from J, with 14 bases between. CDR3: CASSVSGDTDKNIQYF. DNA for the CDR3: TGTGCCAGCAGCGTAAGTGGGGACACCGACAAAAACATTCAGTACTTC.

The J gene is TRBJ2-3, the V gene TRBV4-1, with TRBD2 matching over 8 bases. The germline V gene encodes CDR1 MGHRA and CDR2 YSYEKL. V shed 0 bases and J 4 bases; nucleotides not matched to a gene: 6. The CDR3 runs to 16 residues. The DNA for the CDR3 is TGCGCCAGCAGCCAAGAGGCGGGGGGTGGGTCAGATACGCAGTATTTT. This codes for CASSQEAGGGSDTQYF.

This chain connects TRBV10-3 to TRBJ2-1; possibly TRBD1 for D (6 bases). Germline V gene sequence: CDR1 ENHRY, CDR2 SYGVKD. The CDR3 covers 15 residues. Trimming pared 6 bases from V and 5 bases from J, leaving 17 bases between. CDR3: CAIRGLQGTHNEQFF. The CDR3 nucleotides are TGTGCCATCAGGGGCCTACAGGGTACGCACAATGAGCAGTTCTTC.

The chain uses TRBV3-1 (or the pseudogene TRBV3-2) and TRBJ2-1; D perhaps matches TRBD2 (6 bases). Per germline, CDR1 LGHDT and CDR2 YNNKEL (reference sequence). Trimming left V 4 bases short and J 3 bases short, with 22 bases between. The CDR3 runs to 18 residues. CDR3 in amino acids: CASSPGAGTLFDYNEQFF. CDR3 in DNA: TGTGCCAGCAGCCCTGGGGCTGGGACTCTCTTTGACTACAATGAGCAGTTCTTC.

This clone appeared a single time. The chain couples TRBV5-1 to TRBJ1-4, with 8 bases lining up with TRBD1. Germline CDR1 is SGHRS and CDR2 is YFSETQ. With V trimmed by 5 bases and J by 8 bases, 8 bases remained unmatched. The CDR3 has 14 amino acids. The CDR3 DNA sequence: TGCGCCAGCAGAATCACAGGGGGGCAAGAAAAACTGTTTTTT. Translating gives CASRITGGQEKLFF.

A word on this clone: The identical CDR3 is also encoded by other nucleotide sequences in the sample. The chain uses TRBV5-1 and TRBJ1-1; 8 bases agree with TRBD1. The CDR3 contains 14 residues. Germline CDR1 is SGHRS and CDR2 is YFSETQ. V shed 0 bases and J 3 bases; nucleotides not matched to a gene: 1. The CDR3 sequence is CASSLVQGDTEAFF. In nucleotides, the CDR3 is TGCGCCAGCAGCTTGGTACAGGGGGACACTGAAGCTTTCTTT.

DNA for the CDR3: TGTGCCAGCAGGGACAGGGGGCCCGTGGGCCCCTACGAGCAGTACTTC. Its translation is CASRDRGPVGPYEQYF. The V gene is TRBV6-4, the J gene TRBJ2-7, with 11 bases matching TRBD1. The V and J ends lost 6 bases and 2 bases, in that order; junction bases with no gene match: 9. Germline assignment: CDR1 MRHNA and CDR2 SNTAGT. The CDR3 loop spans 16 amino acids.

V usage is TRBV14 and J usage is TRBJ2-7, with 9 bases identical to TRBD1. The V gene end was trimmed by 0 bases and the J gene end by 2 bases; junction bases not matched to a gene: 8. CDR1 is SGHDN and CDR2 is FVKESK in the germline V gene. The length of the CDR3 is 17 residues. Written as DNA, the CDR3 is TGTGCCAGCAGCCAAGATCGGTGGGACAGGGACCCCTACGAGCAGTACTTC. This sequence encodes CASSQDRWDRDPYEQYF.

V and J are TRBV9 and TRBJ1-3; D may be TRBD1 (5 bases). V was pared by 4 bases and J by 1 base, with 12 bases between. Germline V gene lookup returns CDR1 SGDLS and CDR2 YYNGEE. The CDR3 extends over 15 amino acids. In nucleotides, the CDR3 is TGTGCCAGCAGCCTACAGGAAGGGTCTGGAAACACCATATATTTT. It is translated as CASSLQEGSGNTIYF.

The J gene is TRBJ1-1, the V gene TRBV5-4; D perhaps matches TRBD1 (5 bases). The CDR3 spans 15 residues. Trimming removed 0 bases from V and 5 bases from J, with 14 bases in between. Germline loops: CDR1 SGHNT, CDR2 YYREEE (reference sequence). The CDR3 sequence: CASSLVWGEGTEAFF. In nucleotides, the CDR3 is TGTGCCAGCAGCTTGGTATGGGGGGAGGGAACTGAAGCTTTCTTT.

The chain has TRBV5-5 and TRBJ2-7; D unresolved. The V end lost 5 bases, the J end lost 3 bases, and 12 bases lay between the germline ends. CDR1 and CDR2 from the germline V gene are SGHKS and YYEKEE (reference sequence). The CDR3 extends over 13 amino acids. For the CDR3, the DNA is TGTGCCAGCAGTCACAGAAGCCACTACGAGCAGTACTTC. Residues: CASSHRSHYEQYF.

V and J are TRBV7-9 and TRBJ1-6; D remains ambiguous. The germline CDR1 and CDR2 sequences are SEHNR and FQNEAQ (reference sequence). This CDR3 region has 13 residues. V was cut by 4 bases and J by 9 bases, with 10 bases left in between. The CDR3 DNA follows: TGTGCCAGCAGCTCTTTCGTGGCTTCACCCCTCCACTTT. This translates into CASSSFVASPLHF.

The rearrangement uses TRBV27 and TRBJ2-1; 8 bases map to TRBD2. Germline trimming cut 0 bases from V and 4 bases from J; bases unmatched to any gene: 8. Germline V CDR1 and CDR2: MNHEY, SMNVEV (reference sequence). The CDR3 covers 17 residues. For the CDR3, the DNA is TGTGCCAGCAGTTTATCGCTTTCGCGGGGGGCTTACAATGAGCAGTTCTTC. Amino acids: CASSLSLSRGAYNEQFF.